Following are 4 T cell receptor beta chains from one sample sequenced in a study of T cell repertoires in cytomegalovirus infection. These receptors have no identified antigens. TCRdb recomputed calls from the reads with MiXCR, one row per CDR3 protein. In the table there are over 250,000 distinct CDR3 sequences, about 20% of which are singletons. This material consisted of cultured PBMCs, taken from culture after CMV antigen stimulation. These receptor sequences come from a human donor in good health (CMV status not recorded). Some clones in this sample may be carry-over from other donors' samples.

This chain joins TRBV15 and TRBJ1-1; a possible D gene is TRBD1 (5 bases). CDR1 is LNHNV and CDR2 is YYDKDF in the germline V gene (reference sequence). There are 13 residues in the CDR3. With 0 bases removed from V and 6 bases from J, the gap between germline ends came to 8 bases. The CDR3 loop reads CATSRDQGAEAFF. The CDR3 DNA sequence: TGTGCCACCAGCAGAGATCAGGGAGCTGAAGCTTTCTTT.

This clonotype was detected a few times. This chain links TRBV7-2 with TRBJ2-2, with D possibly being TRBD2 (6 bases). CDR3 size: 17 residues. Germline V gene sequence: CDR1 SGHTA, CDR2 FQGNSA. Trimming took 2 bases from V and 0 from J, leaving 13 bases between them. In DNA, the CDR3 is TGTGCCAGCAGCTTATTTTCAGGCGGGGCGAACACCGGGGAGCTGTTTTTT. It specifies CASSLFSGGANTGELFF.

The sample holds many counts of this clonotype. The chain couples TRBV12-3 or TRBV12-4 to TRBJ1-6; the D gene is possibly TRBD1 (5 bases). This CDR3 has 15 amino acids. Deletions cut 3 bases from V and 5 bases from J, with 11 bases between. Written as DNA, the CDR3 is TGTGCCAGCAGTTTTTCGACAGTGCATAATTCACCCCTCCACTTT. Encoded protein: CASSFSTVHNSPLHF.

The J gene is TRBJ2-1, the V gene TRBV20-1, with D perhaps being TRBD1 or TRBD2 (5 bases each). Germline loops: CDR1 DFQATT, CDR2 SNEGSKA (reference sequence). CDR3 length: 12 amino acids. Trimming removed 3 bases at V and 8 bases at J, with 11 bases between. Written as DNA, the CDR3 is TGCAGTGCTAGCGGGACCTTGGATGAGCAGTTCTTC. As protein: CSASGTLDEQFF.